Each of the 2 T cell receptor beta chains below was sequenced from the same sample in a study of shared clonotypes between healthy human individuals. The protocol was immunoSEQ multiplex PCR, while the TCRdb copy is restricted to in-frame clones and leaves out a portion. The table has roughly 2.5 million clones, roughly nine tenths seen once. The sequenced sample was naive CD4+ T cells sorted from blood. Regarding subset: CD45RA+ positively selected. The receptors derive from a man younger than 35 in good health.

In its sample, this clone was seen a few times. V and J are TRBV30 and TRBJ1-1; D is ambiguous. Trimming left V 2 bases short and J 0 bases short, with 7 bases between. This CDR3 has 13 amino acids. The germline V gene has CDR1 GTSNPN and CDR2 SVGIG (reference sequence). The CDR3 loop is CAWSKEMNTEAFF. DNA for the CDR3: TGTGCCTGGAGTAAAGAGATGAACACTGAAGCTTTCTTT.

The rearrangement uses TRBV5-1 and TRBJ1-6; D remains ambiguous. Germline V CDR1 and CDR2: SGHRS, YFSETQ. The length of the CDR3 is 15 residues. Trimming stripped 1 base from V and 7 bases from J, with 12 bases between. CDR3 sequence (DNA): TGCGCCAGCAGCTTGAGTCCAAAGGACAATTCACCCCTCCACTTT. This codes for CASSLSPKDNSPLHF. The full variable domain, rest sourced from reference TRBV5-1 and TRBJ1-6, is KAGVTQTPRYLIKTRGQQVTLSCSPISGHRSVSWYQQTPGQGLQFLFEYFSETQRNKGNFPGRFSGRQFSNSRSEMNVSTLELGDSALYLCASSLSPKDNSPLHFGNGTRLTVT.